This T cell receptor beta chain appears in the sequencing data of a study of CD8 T cells in ankylosing spondylitis. Whole-study results and caveats: Characteristic of ankylosing spondylitis blood, it appeared, was a TCR beta motif comprising about eight highly homologous variants. Before this, some motif variants had been reported in reactive arthritis synovial fluid and blood. According to the report, clones linked to the disease were significantly enriched in matched synovial fluid samples taken from ankylosing spondylitis patients.

Germline V gene data show CDR1 as SEHNR and CDR2 as FQNEAQ (reference sequence). V shed 5 bases and J shed 12 bases, with 10 bases lying between them. CDR3 length: 11 residues. The authors made TCR beta libraries by quantitative 5'-RACE with molecular barcodes. MiXCR was run by TCRdb on the 5' RACE reads, yielding one entry per CDR3 protein. The data contain over 450,000 distinct CDR3 sequences, about 12% of them singletons. A remark on this clonotype: Its antigen is as yet unknown.

The sample consisted of blood, either unsorted or a sorted T cell fraction (not recorded which). This chain links TRBV7-9 with TRBJ1-4; D is ambiguous. This receptor was identified in a male donor with ankylosing spondylitis. Written as DNA, the CDR3 is TGTGCCAGCAGCCCTGCGGTCGAACTGTTTTTT. Its translation: CASSPAVELFF.